This T cell receptor beta chain appears in the sequencing data of a study of T cell responses to AZD1222 COVID-19 vaccine. For this clone: The antigen remains unidentified.

Clones were sequenced by immunoSEQ multiplex PCR, and TCRdb holds only the in-frame ones, with some missing. The table shows 100,000 to 130,000 clones, with approximately 89% occurring only once. Study-level points and caveats: Donors in the cohort were predominantly white British and more often female, and clonal diversity was possibly underestimated. The study reported that nearly half of spike-specific TCRs target unmutated variant regions.

Trimming left V 6 bases short and J 6 bases short, with 17 bases between. Per the germline V gene, CDR1 is KGHSH and CDR2 is LQKENI. CDR3 length: 14 residues. Sequencing was performed on peripheral blood, taken on day 0 of MenACWY control vaccination. The sequence derives from an adult in good health. The V gene is TRBV18, the J gene TRBJ1-2; TRBD1 might be the D (5 bases). The CDR3 DNA reads as TGTGCCAGCTCTCCAGCACAGGACGCCCATGGCTACACCTTC. Translation: CASSPAQDAHGYTF.